The clone carrying this TCR beta chain appeared a few times. CDR1 ENHRY and CDR2 SYGVKD come from the germline V gene. V lost 2 bases, J lost 6 bases, and 10 bases lay in between. The CDR3 covers 13 residues. The sample comes from a study of response to subunit inactivated influenza vaccine. TCRdb reprocessed the RT-PCR reads with MiXCR, giving one entry per CDR3 protein. The table includes 800,000 to 1,000,000 distinct CDR3 sequences, over 20% detected once. The TCR was taken from a man aged 45 to 65 who received an inactivated influenza vaccine. Sequences were derived from PBMCs from blood, sampled 5 days after vaccination. The rearrangement uses TRBV10-3 and TRBJ2-5; the D is unclear. This chain's CDR3 is CAISEVRAQTQYF. The CDR3 coding sequence is TGTGCCATCAGTGAGGTCAGAGCCCAGACCCAGTACTTC.